The clone carrying this TCR beta chain has only a few counts. The CDR3 is 17 residues long. The germline V gene encodes CDR1 LGHDT and CDR2 YNNKEL (reference sequence). V was clipped by 2 bases and J by 7 bases; unmatched bases: 12. Repertoires were generated with immunoSEQ multiplex PCR, while TCRdb's copy carries only in-frame clones and drops some. The sample has around 250,000 clones, around 81% seen once; the top ten hold 1.9%. These data originate in a study of blood T cell repertoires in COVID-19. Whole-study context: In each case, the material was cDNA or gDNA derived from T cells, B-cell-depleted T cells, or PBMCs.

The specimen sequenced was peripheral blood. The chain links TRBV3-1 (or the pseudogene TRBV3-2) to TRBJ1-5; TRBD1 agrees at 9 bases. This sequence originates from a man under 40 who had recovered from COVID-19. The CDR3 nucleotides are TGTGCCAGCAGCCAAAAACCGACAGGGGGTCCTAGACAGCCCCAGCATTTT. Protein sequence: CASSQKPTGGPRQPQHF.